The next 3 T cell receptor beta chains were all read from a single sample in a study of early T cells in non-severe SARS-CoV-2 infection. TCRdb reprocessed the 5' RACE reads with MiXCR, giving one entry per CDR3 protein. The sample lists tens of thousands of distinct CDR3 sequences; just under 4.5% were seen once. Sequenced input: whole blood. These receptors came from an adult who was a healthcare worker with PCR-confirmed SARS-CoV-2 infection or an uninfected control (not recorded which).

This clonotype was counted a few times. This chain links TRBV12-3 or TRBV12-4 with TRBJ1-2, with a possible D match to TRBD1 (5 bases). V lost 6 bases to trimming and J lost 3 bases, with 20 bases between them. The CDR3 extends over 16 amino acids. The CDR3 region is CASSDGTDPTYYGYTF. CDR3 sequence (DNA): TGTGCCAGCAGCGACGGGACGGATCCAACCTACTATGGCTACACCTTC.

This clonotype has ten or more counts. This rearrangement joins TRBV20-1 to TRBJ2-7, with 12 positions matching TRBD2. In germline, CDR1 is DFQATT, CDR2 SNEGSKA (reference sequence). V lost 1 base, J lost 7 bases, and 8 bases stayed unmatched. The length of the CDR3 is 15 residues. CDR3 bases: TGCAGTGCTAGAGGACTAGCGGGAGTTTTCTGGGAGCAGTACTTC. This gives the protein CSARGLAGVFWEQYF.

The CDR3 sequence is CASSLRADTEAFF. The CDR3 region has the DNA TGTGCCAGCAGTTTGCGGGCCGACACTGAAGCTTTCTTT. V usage is TRBV12-3 or TRBV12-4 and J usage is TRBJ1-1; D uncertain. The CDR3 runs 13 residues. V lost 3 bases and J lost 3, with 8 bases in between.